What follows describes a single T cell receptor (beta chain). Antigen specificity is unknown. CDR1 is WNHNN, CDR2 SYGVQD, per germline (reference sequence). V lost 5 bases, J lost 0 bases, and 10 bases lay in between. The CDR3 covers 14 residues. This entry comes from a study of shared clonotypes between healthy human individuals. Study in general: Samples came from two female and a few male donors aged 18 to 49.

The study's findings and limits: Large sequencing depth failed to make sorted-subset sequencing complete, rarefaction showed. Larger estimated richness was generally seen in naive subsets than in memory subsets. Limited genetic and exposure-history diversity came from having few donors.

The data were produced by immunoSEQ multiplex PCR, yet TCRdb's version contains in-frame clones alone and is incomplete. Altogether about 1 million clones are present, around 74% being singletons, with the ten largest covering approximately 1.3%. The rearrangement joins TRBV10-1 to TRBJ1-1; D is undetermined. What was sequenced was memory CD4+ T cells sorted from blood. Stated subset: CD45RA-negative fraction. The TCR was taken from a man aged 18 to 30 in good health. The CDR3 region is CASSSGSMNTEAFF. CDR3 sequence (DNA): TGCGCCAGCAGTTCCGGGAGTATGAACACTGAAGCTTTCTTT.